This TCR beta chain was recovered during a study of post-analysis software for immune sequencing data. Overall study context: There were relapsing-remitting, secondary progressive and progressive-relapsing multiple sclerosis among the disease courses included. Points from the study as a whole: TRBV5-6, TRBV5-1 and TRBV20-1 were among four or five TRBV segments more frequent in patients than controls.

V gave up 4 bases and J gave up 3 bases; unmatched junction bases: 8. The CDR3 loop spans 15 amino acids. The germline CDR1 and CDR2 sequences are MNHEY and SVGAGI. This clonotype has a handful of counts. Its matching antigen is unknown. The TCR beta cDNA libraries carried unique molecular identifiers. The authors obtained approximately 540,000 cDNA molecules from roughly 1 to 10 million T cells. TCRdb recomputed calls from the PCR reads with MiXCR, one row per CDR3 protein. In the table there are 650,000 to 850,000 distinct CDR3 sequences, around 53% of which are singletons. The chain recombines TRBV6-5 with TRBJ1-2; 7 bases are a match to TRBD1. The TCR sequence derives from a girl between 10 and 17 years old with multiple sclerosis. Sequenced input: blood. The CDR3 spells CASSLLDGTDYGYTF. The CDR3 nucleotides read TGTGCCAGCAGTTTACTCGATGGGACAGACTATGGCTACACCTTC.